Presented here are 25 T cell receptor beta chains from one specimen sequenced in a study of PD-L1 blockade in urothelial cancer (dated by TCRdb to 2017 to 2019). Library preparation employed the immunoSEQ multiplex PCR assay. Not all clones reach the TCRdb copy of this immuneACCESS table, which keeps in-frame sequences only. Checked studies attribute under half of the gap to unresolved V genes and leave the rest unexplained. The sample table records 24,000 or so clones; about 83% of these occur just once. In total, the top ten clones hold approximately 3% of the sample. This sample comprised PBMCs, obtained around atezolizumab (anti-PD-L1) treatment. These receptors came from a man aged 45-65 years with urothelial cancer.

V and J are TRBV27 and TRBJ1-2, with 7 nucleotides matching TRBD1. The CDR3 runs 15 residues. V gave up 0 bases and J gave up 6 bases; unmatched junction bases: 7. Germline V gene lookup returns CDR1 MNHEY and CDR2 SMNVEV (reference sequence). The CDR3 sequence is CASSLSRQGRNGYTF. The CDR3 bases are TGTGCCAGCAGTTTATCCCGACAGGGTCGAAATGGCTACACCTTC.

The rearrangement joins TRBV28 to TRBJ2-4, with D perhaps TRBD1 (6 bases). Germline values: CDR1 MDHEN, CDR2 SYDVKM. The CDR3 length is 15 residues. Trimming shortened V by 8 bases and J by 2 bases, and 16 bases separated the two germline ends. This chain's CDR3 is CASAPGAFSKNIQYF. The CDR3 nucleotides read TGTGCCAGCGCCCCAGGGGCTTTTTCCAAAAACATTCAGTACTTC.

The rearrangement links TRBV6-4 to TRBJ2-3; 9 bases are shared with TRBD2. The V segment lost 2 bases and the J segment 0 bases; nucleotides outside the gene matches: 0. The V gene's germline CDR1 is MRHNA and CDR2 SNTAGT. This CDR3 is 15 amino acids long. This CDR3 is CASSDGTSSTDTQYF. CDR3 in DNA: TGTGCCAGCAGTGACGGGACTAGCAGCACAGATACGCAGTATTTT.

The chain has TRBV19 and TRBJ2-7, with TRBD2 matching over 10 bases. V shed 3 bases, J shed 3 bases, and the junction held 5 bases outside the gene matches. Germline V gene lookup returns CDR1 LNHDA and CDR2 SQIVND (reference sequence). The CDR3 has 15 amino acids. CDR3 coding DNA: TGTGCCAGTAGTATGGGGCCTAGCGGGAGCTACGAGCAGTACTTC. This codes for CASSMGPSGSYEQYF.

The chain combines TRBV11-2 with TRBJ2-3, with 15 bases fitting TRBD2. The CDR3 is 17 residues long. Germline assignment: CDR1 SGHAT and CDR2 FQNNGV. V trimming: 2 bases; J trimming: 6 bases; junction bases outside the gene matches: 6. CDR3 sequence reads: CASSLTGLAGGRDTQYF. CDR3 bases: TGTGCCAGCAGCTTAACCGGACTAGCGGGGGGGCGGGATACGCAGTATTTT.

This clone has just one count. J is TRBJ2-7 and V is TRBV11-3, with D tentatively TRBD1 (6 bases). Trimming left V 6 bases short and J 5 bases short, with 20 bases between. The CDR3 is made up of 15 amino acids. CDR1 is SGHNT, CDR2 YENEEA, per germline. The DNA for the CDR3 is TGTGCCAGCAGTTCCACGGGCAGGGGTAACGACGAGCAGTACTTC. Its protein product is CASSSTGRGNDEQYF.

As DNA, the CDR3 is TGCGCCAGCAGTGGGACAGACCAACGCTCCTACAATGAGCAGTTCTTC. It encodes CASSGTDQRSYNEQFF. V usage is TRBV10-1 and J usage is TRBJ2-1; TRBD1 is a possible D gene (6 bases). The germline V gene has CDR1 WNHNN and CDR2 SYGVQD (reference sequence). The CDR3 has 16 amino acids. The V and J ends lost 4 bases and 0 bases respectively, with 13 bases between them.

Only a few counts were recorded for this clone. The genes are TRBV25-1 and TRBJ2-5; TRBD2 matches at 9 bases. The trim removed 2 bases at V and 5 bases at J, leaving 6 bases unmatched. The CDR3 spans 15 residues. The germline V gene has CDR1 MGHDK and CDR2 SYGVNS. This CDR3 is CASSEMAGGRETQYF. The CDR3 DNA follows: TGTGCCAGCAGTGAAATGGCGGGAGGGCGGGAGACCCAGTACTTC.

This chain connects TRBV19 to TRBJ2-3; D is unresolved. Germline values: CDR1 LNHDA, CDR2 SQIVND (reference sequence). The V end lost 7 bases, the J end lost 0 bases, and 14 bases lay between the germline ends. This CDR3 spans 15 amino acids. The CDR3 spells CASNPTYTSTDTQYF. In DNA form, the CDR3 reads TGTGCCAGTAACCCGACTTATACTAGCACAGATACGCAGTATTTT.

The rearrangement joins TRBV6-6 to TRBJ2-3, with 7 bases lining up with TRBD1. Germline trimming cut 7 bases from V and 4 bases from J; bases unmatched to any gene: 8. The CDR3 has 14 amino acids. The germline gives CDR1 MNHNY, CDR2 SVGAGI (reference sequence). In DNA, the CDR3 is TGTGCCAGCAACGAACTTACAGGGGCAGATACGCAGTATTTT. Protein: CASNELTGADTQYF.

The chain links TRBV6-1 to TRBJ1-5; the D gene is possibly TRBD1 (5 bases). CDR1 is MNHNS, CDR2 SASEGT, per germline. V was clipped by 8 bases and J by 2 bases, with 16 bases between them. The CDR3 extends over 15 amino acids. The CDR3 here is CASRPLLGGNQPQHF. The CDR3 DNA reads TGTGCCAGCCGACCCTTATTAGGGGGCAATCAGCCCCAGCATTTT.

This sequence joins TRBV6-1 and TRBJ2-2; 7 bases map to TRBD1. Germline V CDR1 and CDR2: MNHNS, SASEGT. The J segment lost 1 base and the V segment lost 4 bases, leaving 6 bases of the junction unmatched. The CDR3 totals 16 residues. CDR3 region: CASSAPQGRNTGELFF. CDR3 in DNA: TGTGCCAGCAGTGCCCCACAGGGGCGGAACACCGGGGAGCTGTTTTTT.

This chain joins TRBV18 and TRBJ1-4; the D gene is possibly TRBD1 (5 bases). CDR3 length: 15 amino acids. Germline CDR1 and CDR2: KGHSH and LQKENI. V lost 2 bases and J 5 bases, leaving 12 bases between the germline ends. The CDR3 bases are TGTGCCAGCTCACCAATGCAGGGCGTAAATGAAAAACTGTTTTTT. Its translation is CASSPMQGVNEKLFF.

CDR3 coding DNA: TGTGCCAGCAGTTCCCGGGGGACAGGACCGTACGAGCAGTACTTC. Translating gives CASSSRGTGPYEQYF. The V and J genes are TRBV27 and TRBJ2-7; 8 nucleotides match TRBD1. V gave up 4 bases and J gave up 4 bases; unmatched junction bases: 9. Germline V CDR1 and CDR2: MNHEY, SMNVEV (reference sequence). The CDR3 is 15 amino acids.

In this sample, this clone turned up a few times. V is TRBV21-1 and J is TRBJ1-1; TRBD1 is the table's D call and was not checked against the DNA. TRBV21-1 is annotated as a pseudogene. This CDR3 is 17 amino acids long. CDR3 amino acids: CASSKAVLQGLNTEAFF. CDR3 DNA sequence: TGTGCCAGCAGCAAAGCGGTTCTCCAGGGGTTGAACACTGAAGCTTTCTTT.

This chain joins TRBV7-9 and TRBJ1-4, with unresolved D. Germline assignment: CDR1 SEHNR and CDR2 FQNEAQ (reference sequence). V was clipped by 5 bases and J by 8 bases, with 9 bases between them. The length of the CDR3 is 12 residues. CDR3 protein: CASSNNGEKLFF. The DNA of the CDR3 is TGTGCCAGCAGCAACAACGGGGAAAAACTGTTTTTT.

The rearrangement links TRBV30 to TRBJ1-1; the match to TRBD1 covers 7 bases. The CDR3 covers 15 residues. V lost 3 bases, J lost 0 bases, and 7 bases stayed unmatched. The V gene's germline CDR1 is GTSNPN and CDR2 SVGIG (reference sequence). The CDR3 loop reads CAWRLTGTVNTEAFF. CDR3 nucleotides: TGTGCCTGGAGGCTCACCGGGACAGTGAACACTGAAGCTTTCTTT.

This chain connects TRBV5-1 to TRBJ2-5; 7 nucleotides line up with TRBD2. CDR1 and CDR2 from the germline V gene are SGHRS and YFSETQ. The CDR3 is 15 amino acids. J was trimmed by 5 bases and V by 3 bases; bases with no gene match: 10. The CDR3 DNA is TGCGCCAGCAGCTCAGAGCGGGGAAGTTGGGAGACCCAGTACTTC. Encoded protein: CASSSERGSWETQYF.

CDR3 in DNA: TGTGCCAGCAGCCTAAAATCGGGGTTTGAGCAGTTCTTC. This gives the protein CASSLKSGFEQFF. This chain connects TRBV7-3 to TRBJ2-1, with a weak D call TRBD2 (5 bases). The CDR3 consists of 13 residues. Trimming shortened V by 5 bases and J by 9 bases, and 14 bases separated the two germline ends. Germline V CDR1 and CDR2: SGHTA, FQGTGA.

This clone was counted between two and nine times. The chain is built from TRBV11-3 and TRBJ2-5; 12 bases align to TRBD2. The CDR3 sequence is 15 residues long. V shed 1 base, J shed 5 bases, and the junction held 2 bases outside the gene matches. The germline V gene has CDR1 SGHNT and CDR2 YENEEA. The DNA for the CDR3 is TGTGCCAGCAGCTTAGGGACTAGCGGGGCGGAGACCCAGTACTTC. Residues: CASSLGTSGAETQYF. Together with reference TRBV11-3 and TRBJ2-5, the CDR3 gives the full variable domain: EAGVVQSPRYKIIEKKQPVAFWCNPISGHNTLYWYLQNLGQGPELLIRYENEEAVDDSQLPKDRFSAERLKGVDSTLKIQPAELGDSAVYLCASSLGTSGAETQYFGPGTRLLVL.

The chain employs TRBV5-6 and TRBJ1-3; 9 bases fit TRBD1. With V trimmed by 4 bases and J by 0 bases, 8 bases remained unmatched. The CDR3 contains 17 residues. Germline lookup yields CDR1 SGHDT and CDR2 YYEEEE. CDR3 protein: CASSDSPTGGSGNTIYF. DNA for the CDR3: TGTGCCAGCAGCGATAGCCCGACAGGGGGCTCTGGAAACACCATATATTTT.

This rearrangement joins TRBV12-5 to TRBJ2-1; 13 bases match TRBD2. The CDR3 runs to 15 residues. The germline CDR1 and CDR2 sequences are LGHNT and FRNRAP. The ends lost 1 base at V and 6 bases at J; junction bases unmatched: 0. In nucleotides, the CDR3 is TGTGCTAGTGGTTTGGGGACTAGCGGGGGCAATGAGCAGTTCTTC. Amino acid sequence: CASGLGTSGGNEQFF.

The rearrangement joins TRBV19 to TRBJ1-2, with no clear D. The CDR3 sequence is 14 residues long. V dropped 6 bases and J dropped 1 base, with 12 bases sitting between them. Germline values: CDR1 LNHDA, CDR2 SQIVND (reference sequence). The CDR3 reads CASSTSAVNYGYTF. DNA of the CDR3: TGTGCCAGTAGCACCTCAGCGGTTAACTATGGCTACACCTTC.

CDR3 nucleotide sequence: TGCGCCAGCAGCGAGGGACAGGTCTCTGGGGCCAACGTCCTGACTTTC. Its translation is CASSEGQVSGANVLTF. This chain uses TRBV5-1 with TRBJ2-6, with 8 bases fitting TRBD1. Germline V gene lookup returns CDR1 SGHRS and CDR2 YFSETQ. The CDR3 spans 16 residues. The V and J ends lost 4 bases and 0 bases, in that order; junction bases with no gene match: 3.

The rearrangement uses TRBV2 and TRBJ1-3, with 10 bases that match TRBD1. The V and J ends lost 7 bases and 0 bases, in that order; junction bases with no gene match: 9. This CDR3 comprises 17 residues. CDR1 and CDR2 from the germline V gene are SNHLY and FYNNEI. The CDR3 nucleotides read TGTGCCAGCATTGGACAGGGGGACCCGAGCTCTGGAAACACCATATATTTT. This sequence encodes CASIGQGDPSSGNTIYF.